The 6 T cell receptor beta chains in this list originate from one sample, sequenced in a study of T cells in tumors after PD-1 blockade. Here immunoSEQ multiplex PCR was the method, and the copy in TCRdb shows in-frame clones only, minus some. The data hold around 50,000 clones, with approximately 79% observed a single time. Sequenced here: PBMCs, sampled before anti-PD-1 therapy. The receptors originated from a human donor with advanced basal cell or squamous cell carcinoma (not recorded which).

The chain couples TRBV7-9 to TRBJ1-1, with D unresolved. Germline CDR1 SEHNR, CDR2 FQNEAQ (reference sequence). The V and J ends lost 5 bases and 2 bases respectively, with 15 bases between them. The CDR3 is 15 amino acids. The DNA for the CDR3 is TGTGCCAGCAGCCCGCCTGTGGTGGTCAACACTGAAGCTTTCTTT. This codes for CASSPPVVVNTEAFF.

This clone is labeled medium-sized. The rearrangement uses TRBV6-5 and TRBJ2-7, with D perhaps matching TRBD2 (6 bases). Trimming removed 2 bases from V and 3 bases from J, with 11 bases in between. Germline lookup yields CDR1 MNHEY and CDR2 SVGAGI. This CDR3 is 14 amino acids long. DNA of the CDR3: TGTGCCAGCAGTTACAGTAGCGGAAGCTACGAGCAGTACTTC. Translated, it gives CASSYSSGSYEQYF.

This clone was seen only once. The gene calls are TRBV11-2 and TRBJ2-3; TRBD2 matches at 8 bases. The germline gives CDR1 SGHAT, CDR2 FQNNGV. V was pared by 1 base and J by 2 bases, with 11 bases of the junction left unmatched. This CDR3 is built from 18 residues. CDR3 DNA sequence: TGTGCCAGCAGCTTAGCTATCTCTCGCGGGAGGCTCACAGATACGCAGTATTTT. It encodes CASSLAISRGRLTDTQYF.

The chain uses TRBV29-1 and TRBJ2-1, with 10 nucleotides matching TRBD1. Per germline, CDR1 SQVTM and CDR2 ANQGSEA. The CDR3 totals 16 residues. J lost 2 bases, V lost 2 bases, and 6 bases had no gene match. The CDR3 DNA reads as TGCAGCGTTGAACCGGACAGGGGGAATACCTACAATGAGCAGTTCTTC. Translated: CSVEPDRGNTYNEQFF.

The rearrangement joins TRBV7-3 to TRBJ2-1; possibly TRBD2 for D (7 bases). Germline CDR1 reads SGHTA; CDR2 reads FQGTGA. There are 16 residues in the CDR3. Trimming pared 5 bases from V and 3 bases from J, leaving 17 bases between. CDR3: CASSPGGGAVYNEQFF. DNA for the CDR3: TGTGCCAGCAGCCCCGGAGGGGGGGCAGTCTACAATGAGCAGTTCTTC.

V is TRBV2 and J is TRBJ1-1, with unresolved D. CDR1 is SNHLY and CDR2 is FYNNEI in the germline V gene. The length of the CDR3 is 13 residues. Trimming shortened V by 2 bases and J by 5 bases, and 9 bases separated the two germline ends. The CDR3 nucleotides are TGTGCCAGCAGTGAACATGTGGGGACTGAAGCTTTCTTT. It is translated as CASSEHVGTEAFF.